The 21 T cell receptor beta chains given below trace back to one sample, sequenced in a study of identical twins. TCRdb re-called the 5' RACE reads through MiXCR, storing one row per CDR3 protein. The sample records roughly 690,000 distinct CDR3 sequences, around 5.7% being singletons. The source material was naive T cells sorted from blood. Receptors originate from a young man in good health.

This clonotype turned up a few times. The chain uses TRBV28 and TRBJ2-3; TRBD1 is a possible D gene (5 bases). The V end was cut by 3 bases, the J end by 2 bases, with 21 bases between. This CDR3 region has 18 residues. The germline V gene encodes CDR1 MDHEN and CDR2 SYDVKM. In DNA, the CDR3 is TGTGCCAGCAGTTTTTTTGCAGGGTCAGTCTCATTCACAGATACGCAGTATTTT. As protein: CASSFFAGSVSFTDTQYF. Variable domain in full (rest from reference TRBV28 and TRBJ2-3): DVKVTQSSRYLVKRTGEKVFLECVQDMDHENMFWYRQDPGLGLRLIYFSYDVKMKEKGDIPEGYSVSREKKERFSLILESASTNQTSMYLCASSFFAGSVSFTDTQYFGPGTRLTVL.

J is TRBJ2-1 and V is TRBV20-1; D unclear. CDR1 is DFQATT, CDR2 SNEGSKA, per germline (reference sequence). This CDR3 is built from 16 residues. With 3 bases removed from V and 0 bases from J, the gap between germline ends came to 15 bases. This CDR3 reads CSASETWRSSYNEQFF. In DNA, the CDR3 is TGCAGTGCTAGTGAAACCTGGCGGAGCTCCTACAATGAGCAGTTCTTC.

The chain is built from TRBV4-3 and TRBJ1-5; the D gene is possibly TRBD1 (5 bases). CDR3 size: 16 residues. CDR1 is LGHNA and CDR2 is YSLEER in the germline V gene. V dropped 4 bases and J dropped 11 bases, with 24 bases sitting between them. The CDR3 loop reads CASSREAGLTPRAQHF. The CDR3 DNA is TGCGCCAGCAGCCGAGAGGCGGGACTTACCCCCAGGGCCCAGCATTTT.

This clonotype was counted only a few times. The CDR3 sequence: CASSSPMIAGGTDTQYF. The CDR3 DNA reads TGTGCCAGCAGTTCCCCGATGATAGCGGGAGGGACAGATACGCAGTATTTT. V is TRBV28 and J is TRBJ2-3; 11 nucleotides align to TRBD2. Germline assignment: CDR1 MDHEN and CDR2 SYDVKM. CDR3 length: 17 amino acids. V lost 4 bases to trimming and J lost 3 bases; unmatched junction nucleotides: 9.

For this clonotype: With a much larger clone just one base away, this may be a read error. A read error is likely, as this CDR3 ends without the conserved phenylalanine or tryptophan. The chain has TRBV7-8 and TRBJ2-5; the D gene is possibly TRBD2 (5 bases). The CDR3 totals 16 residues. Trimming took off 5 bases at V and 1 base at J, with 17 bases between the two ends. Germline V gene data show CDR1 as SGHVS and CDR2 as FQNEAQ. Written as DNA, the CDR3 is TGTGCCAGCAGCCCCCTGACTCCGAGCGGCCAAGAGACCCAGTACTAC. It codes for CASSPLTPSGQETQYY.

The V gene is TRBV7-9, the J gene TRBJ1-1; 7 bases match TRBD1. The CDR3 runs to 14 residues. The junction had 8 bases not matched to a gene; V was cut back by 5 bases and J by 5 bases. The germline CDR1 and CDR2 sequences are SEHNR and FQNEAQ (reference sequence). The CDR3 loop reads CASSALRGQTEAFF. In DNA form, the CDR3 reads TGTGCCAGCAGCGCCCTGAGGGGGCAGACTGAAGCTTTCTTT.

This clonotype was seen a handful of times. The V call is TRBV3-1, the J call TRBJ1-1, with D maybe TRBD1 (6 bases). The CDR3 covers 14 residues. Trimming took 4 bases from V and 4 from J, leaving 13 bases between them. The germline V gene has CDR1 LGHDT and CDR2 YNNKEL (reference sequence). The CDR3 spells CASSLNGGGTEAFF. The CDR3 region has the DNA TGTGCCAGCAGCCTAAACGGGGGCGGCACTGAAGCTTTCTTT.

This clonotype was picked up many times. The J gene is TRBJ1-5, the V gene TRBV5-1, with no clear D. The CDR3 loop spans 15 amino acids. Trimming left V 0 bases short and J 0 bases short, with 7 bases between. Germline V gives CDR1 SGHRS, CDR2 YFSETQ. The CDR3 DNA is TGCGCCAGCAGCTTGGACAGCAGTAGCAATCAGCCCCAGCATTTT. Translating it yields CASSLDSSSNQPQHF.

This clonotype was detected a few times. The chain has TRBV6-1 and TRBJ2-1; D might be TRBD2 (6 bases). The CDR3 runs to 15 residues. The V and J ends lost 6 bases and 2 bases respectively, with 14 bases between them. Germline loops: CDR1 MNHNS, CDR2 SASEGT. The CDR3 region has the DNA TGTGCCAGCAGGATCCGGGGAGGCCCCTACAATGAGCAGTTCTTC. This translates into CASRIRGGPYNEQFF.

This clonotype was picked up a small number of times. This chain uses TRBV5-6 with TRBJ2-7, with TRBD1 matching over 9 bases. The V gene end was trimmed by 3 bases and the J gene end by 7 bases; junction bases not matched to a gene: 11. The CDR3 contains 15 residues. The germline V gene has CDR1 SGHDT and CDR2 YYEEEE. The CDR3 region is CASSSLKTGGNEQYV. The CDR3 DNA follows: TGTGCCAGCAGCTCCCTTAAGACAGGGGGGAATGAGCAGTACGTC.

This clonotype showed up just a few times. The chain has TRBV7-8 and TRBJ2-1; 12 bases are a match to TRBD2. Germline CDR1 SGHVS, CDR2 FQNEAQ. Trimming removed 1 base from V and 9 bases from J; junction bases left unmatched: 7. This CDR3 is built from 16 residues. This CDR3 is CASSLGLAGERGEQFF. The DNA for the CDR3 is TGTGCCAGCAGCTTAGGACTAGCGGGGGAACGGGGTGAGCAGTTCTTC.

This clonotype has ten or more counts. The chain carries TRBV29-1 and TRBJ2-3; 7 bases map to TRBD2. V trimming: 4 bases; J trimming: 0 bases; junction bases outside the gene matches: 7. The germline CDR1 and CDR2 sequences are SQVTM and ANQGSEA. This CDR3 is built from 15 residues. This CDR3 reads CSVVSGRASTDTQYF. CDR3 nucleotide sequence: TGCAGCGTTGTGTCGGGGAGGGCTAGCACAGATACGCAGTATTTT.

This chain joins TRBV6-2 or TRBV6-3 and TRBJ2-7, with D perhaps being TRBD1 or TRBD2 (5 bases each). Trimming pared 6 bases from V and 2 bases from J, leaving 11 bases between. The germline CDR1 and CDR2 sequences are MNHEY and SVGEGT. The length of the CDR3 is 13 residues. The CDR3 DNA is TGTGCCAGCAGGGGACGGCTGGCCTACGAGCAGTACTTC. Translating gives CASRGRLAYEQYF.

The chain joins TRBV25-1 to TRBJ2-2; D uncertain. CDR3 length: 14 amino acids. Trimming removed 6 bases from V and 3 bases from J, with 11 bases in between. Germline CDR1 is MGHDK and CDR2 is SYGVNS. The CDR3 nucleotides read TGTGCCAGCAGCGATCCTCGGTACACCGGGGAGCTGTTTTTT. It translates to CASSDPRYTGELFF. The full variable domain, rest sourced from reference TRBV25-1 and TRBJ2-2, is EADIYQTPRYLVIGTGKKITLECSQTMGHDKMYWYQQDPGMELHLIHYSYGVNSTEKGDLSSESTVSRIRTEHFPLTLESARPSHTSQYLCASSDPRYTGELFFGEGSRLTVL.

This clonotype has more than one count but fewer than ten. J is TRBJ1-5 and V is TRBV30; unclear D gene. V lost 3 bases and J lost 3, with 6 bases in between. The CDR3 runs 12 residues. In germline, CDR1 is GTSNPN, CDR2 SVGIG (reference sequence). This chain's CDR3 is CAWRQNNQPQHF. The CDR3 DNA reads TGTGCCTGGAGGCAGAACAATCAGCCCCAGCATTTT. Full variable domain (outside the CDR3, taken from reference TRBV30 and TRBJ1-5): SQTIHQWPATLVQPVGSPLSLECTVEGTSNPNLYWYRQAAGRGLQLLFYSVGIGQISSEVPQNLSASRPQDRQFILSSKKLLLSDSGFYLCAWRQNNQPQHFGDGTRLSIL.

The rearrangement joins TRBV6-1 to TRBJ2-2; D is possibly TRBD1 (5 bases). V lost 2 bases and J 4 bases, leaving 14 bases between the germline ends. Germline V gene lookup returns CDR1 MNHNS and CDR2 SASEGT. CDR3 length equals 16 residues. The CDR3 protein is CASSERGQILTGELFF. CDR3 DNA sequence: TGTGCCAGCAGTGAAAGGGGCCAGATACTCACCGGGGAGCTGTTTTTT.

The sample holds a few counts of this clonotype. The CDR3 DNA sequence: TGCAGTGCTAGAGGATTGGGACTAGCGGCCCAAGAGACCCAGTACTTC. Its protein is CSARGLGLAAQETQYF. This chain links TRBV20-1 with TRBJ2-5; 11 bases fit TRBD2. The length of the CDR3 is 16 residues. V shed 1 base, J shed 1 base, and the junction held 5 bases outside the gene matches. In germline, CDR1 is DFQATT, CDR2 SNEGSKA (reference sequence).

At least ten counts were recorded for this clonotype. DNA of the CDR3: TGCAGTGCTAGATCCCCGACAGGGCTCGAAAAACTGTTTTTT. As protein: CSARSPTGLEKLFF. The genes are TRBV20-1 and TRBJ1-4, with 7 nucleotides matching TRBD1. Germline-derived CDR1 and CDR2 are DFQATT and SNEGSKA (reference sequence). Trimming cost V 2 bases and J 8 bases; bases outside gene matches: 8. The CDR3 is 14 amino acids.

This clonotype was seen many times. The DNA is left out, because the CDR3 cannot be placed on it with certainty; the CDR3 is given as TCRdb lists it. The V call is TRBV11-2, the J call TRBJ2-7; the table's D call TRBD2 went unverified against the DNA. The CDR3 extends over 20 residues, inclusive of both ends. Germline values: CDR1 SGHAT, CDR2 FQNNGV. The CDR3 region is CASSQTGHSYEQYFGHEQYF.

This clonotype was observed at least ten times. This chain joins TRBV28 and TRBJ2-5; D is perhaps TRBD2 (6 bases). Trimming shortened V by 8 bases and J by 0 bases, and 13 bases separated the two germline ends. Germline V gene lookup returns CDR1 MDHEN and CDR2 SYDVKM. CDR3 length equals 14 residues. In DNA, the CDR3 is TGTGCCAGCGTCGGCGGGATGTACCAAGAGACCCAGTACTTC. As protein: CASVGGMYQETQYF.

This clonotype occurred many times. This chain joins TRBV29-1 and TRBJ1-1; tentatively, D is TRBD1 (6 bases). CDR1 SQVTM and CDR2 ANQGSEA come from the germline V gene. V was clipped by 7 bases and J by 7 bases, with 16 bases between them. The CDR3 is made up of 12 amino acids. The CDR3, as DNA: TGCAGCGGACTTACAGGGAAGTTTGAAGCTTTCTTT. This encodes CSGLTGKFEAFF.